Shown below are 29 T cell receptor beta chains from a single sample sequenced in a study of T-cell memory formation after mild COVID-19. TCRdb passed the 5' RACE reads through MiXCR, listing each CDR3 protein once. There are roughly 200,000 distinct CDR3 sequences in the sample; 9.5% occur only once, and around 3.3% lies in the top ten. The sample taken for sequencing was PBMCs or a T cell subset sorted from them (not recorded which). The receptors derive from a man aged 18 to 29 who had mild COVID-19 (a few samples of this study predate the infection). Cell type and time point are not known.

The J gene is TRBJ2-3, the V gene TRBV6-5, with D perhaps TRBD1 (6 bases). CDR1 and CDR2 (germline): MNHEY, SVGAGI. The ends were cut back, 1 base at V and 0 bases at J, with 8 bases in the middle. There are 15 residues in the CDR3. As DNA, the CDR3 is TGTGCCAGCAGTTACTTAGGGACAAGCACAGATACGCAGTATTTT. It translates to CASSYLGTSTDTQYF.

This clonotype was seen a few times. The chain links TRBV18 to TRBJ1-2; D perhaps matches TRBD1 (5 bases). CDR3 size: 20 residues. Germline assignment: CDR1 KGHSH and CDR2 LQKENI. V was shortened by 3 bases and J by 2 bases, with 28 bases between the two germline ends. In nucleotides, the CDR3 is TGTGCCAGCTCACCTTACGCACCCGTCCGAAGGGACTCACCCAACTATGGCTACACCTTC. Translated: CASSPYAPVRRDSPNYGYTF.

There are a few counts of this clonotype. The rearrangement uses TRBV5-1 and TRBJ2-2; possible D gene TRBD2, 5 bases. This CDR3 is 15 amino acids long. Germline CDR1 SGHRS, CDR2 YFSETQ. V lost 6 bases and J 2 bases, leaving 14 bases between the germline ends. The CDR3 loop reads CASTGEFVNTGELFF. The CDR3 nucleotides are TGCGCCAGCACTGGGGAGTTTGTTAACACCGGGGAGCTGTTTTTT.

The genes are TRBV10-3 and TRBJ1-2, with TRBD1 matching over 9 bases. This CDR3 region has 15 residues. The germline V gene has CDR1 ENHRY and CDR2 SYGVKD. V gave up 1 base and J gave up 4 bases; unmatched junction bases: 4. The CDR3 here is CAISEWDRESYGYTF. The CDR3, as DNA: TGTGCCATCAGTGAGTGGGACAGGGAATCCTATGGCTACACCTTC.

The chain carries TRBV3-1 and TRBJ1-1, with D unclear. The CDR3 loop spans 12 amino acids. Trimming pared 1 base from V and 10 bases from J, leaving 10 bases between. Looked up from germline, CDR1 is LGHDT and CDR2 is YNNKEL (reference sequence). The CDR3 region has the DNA TGTGCCAGCAGCCAAGCCCGGACTCGAGCTTTCTTT. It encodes CASSQARTRAFF.

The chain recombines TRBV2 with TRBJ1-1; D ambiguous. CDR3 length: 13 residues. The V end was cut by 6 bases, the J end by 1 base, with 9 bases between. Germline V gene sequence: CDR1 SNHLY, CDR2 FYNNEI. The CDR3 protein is CASSFTRNTEAFF. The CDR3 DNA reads TGTGCCAGCAGCTTCACACGGAACACTGAAGCTTTCTTT.

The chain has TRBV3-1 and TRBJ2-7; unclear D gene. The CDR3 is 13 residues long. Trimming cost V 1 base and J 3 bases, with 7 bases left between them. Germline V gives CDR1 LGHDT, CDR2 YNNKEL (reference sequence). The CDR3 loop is CASSQGHNYEQYV. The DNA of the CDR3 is TGTGCCAGCAGCCAAGGACACAACTACGAGCAGTACGTC.

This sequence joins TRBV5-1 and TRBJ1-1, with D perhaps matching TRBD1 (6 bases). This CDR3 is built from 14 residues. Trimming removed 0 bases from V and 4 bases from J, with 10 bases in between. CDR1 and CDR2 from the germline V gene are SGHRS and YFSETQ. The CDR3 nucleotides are TGCGCCAGCAGCTTGGGGACAGCGAGCACTGAAGCTTTCTTT. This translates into CASSLGTASTEAFF.

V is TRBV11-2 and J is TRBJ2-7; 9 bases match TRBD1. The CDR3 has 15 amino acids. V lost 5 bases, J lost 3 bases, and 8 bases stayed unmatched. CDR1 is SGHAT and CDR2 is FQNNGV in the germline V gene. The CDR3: CASSLEPGQGYEQYF. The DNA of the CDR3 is TGTGCCAGCAGCCTGGAACCGGGACAGGGCTACGAGCAGTACTTC. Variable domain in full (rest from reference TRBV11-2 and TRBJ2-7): EAGVAQSPRYKIIEKRQSVAFWCNPISGHATLYWYQQILGQGPKLLIQFQNNGVVDDSQLPKDRFSAERLKGVDSTLKIQPAKLEDSAVYLCASSLEPGQGYEQYFGPGTRLTVT.

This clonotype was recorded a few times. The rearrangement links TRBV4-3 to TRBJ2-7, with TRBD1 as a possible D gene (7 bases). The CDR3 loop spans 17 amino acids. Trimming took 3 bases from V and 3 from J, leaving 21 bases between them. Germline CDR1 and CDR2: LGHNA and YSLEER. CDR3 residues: CASSQYGGTDGIYEQYF. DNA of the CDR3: TGCGCCAGCAGCCAGTATGGAGGGACAGACGGCATCTACGAGCAGTACTTC.

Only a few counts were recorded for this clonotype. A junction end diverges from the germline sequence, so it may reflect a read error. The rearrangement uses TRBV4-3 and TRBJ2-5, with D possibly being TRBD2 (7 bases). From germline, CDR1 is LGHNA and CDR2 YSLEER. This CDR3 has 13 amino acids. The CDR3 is CASSQVGGRGLDF. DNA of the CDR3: TGCGCCAGCAGCCAAGTGGGGGGGCGAGGTTTGGACTTC.

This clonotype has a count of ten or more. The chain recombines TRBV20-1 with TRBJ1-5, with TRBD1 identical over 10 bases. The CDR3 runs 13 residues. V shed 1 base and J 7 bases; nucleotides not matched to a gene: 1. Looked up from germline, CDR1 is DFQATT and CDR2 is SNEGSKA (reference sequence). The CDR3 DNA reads TGCAGTGCTAGAGGACAGGGGGCCCAGCCCCAGCATTTT. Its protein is CSARGQGAQPQHF.

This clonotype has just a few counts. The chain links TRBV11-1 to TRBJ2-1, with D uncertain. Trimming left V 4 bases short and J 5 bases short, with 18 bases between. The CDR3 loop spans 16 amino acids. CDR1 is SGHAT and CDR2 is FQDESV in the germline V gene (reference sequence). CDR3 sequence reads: CASSSPAPGWDNEQFF. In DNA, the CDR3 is TGTGCCAGCAGCTCCCCGGCGCCCGGGTGGGACAATGAGCAGTTCTTC.

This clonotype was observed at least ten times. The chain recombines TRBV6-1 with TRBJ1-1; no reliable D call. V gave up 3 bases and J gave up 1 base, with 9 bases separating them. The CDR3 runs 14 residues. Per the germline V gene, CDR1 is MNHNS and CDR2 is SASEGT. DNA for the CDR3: TGTGCCAGCAGTGACAAGGGCTCGAACACTGAAGCTTTCTTT. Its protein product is CASSDKGSNTEAFF.

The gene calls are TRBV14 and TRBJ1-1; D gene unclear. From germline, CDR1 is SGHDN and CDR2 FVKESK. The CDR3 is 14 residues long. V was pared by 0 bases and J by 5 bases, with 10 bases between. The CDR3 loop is CASSQDRVLTEAFF. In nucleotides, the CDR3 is TGTGCCAGCAGCCAAGATCGTGTCTTAACTGAAGCTTTCTTT.

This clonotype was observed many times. CDR3 nucleotides: TGTGCCAGCAGTCGGGGGAGAGCCACAGATACGCAGTATTTT. Translating gives CASSRGRATDTQYF. The rearrangement uses TRBV6-2 or TRBV6-3 and TRBJ2-3; D is possibly TRBD2 (6 bases). From germline, CDR1 is MNHEY and CDR2 SVGEGT. V was cut by 5 bases and J by 2 bases, with 11 bases left in between. The length of the CDR3 is 14 residues.

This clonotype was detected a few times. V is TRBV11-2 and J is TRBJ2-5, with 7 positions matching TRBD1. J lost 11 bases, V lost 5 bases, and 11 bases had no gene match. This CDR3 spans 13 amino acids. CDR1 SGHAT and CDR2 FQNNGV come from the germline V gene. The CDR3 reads CASSPGTVGNQYF. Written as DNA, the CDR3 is TGTGCCAGCAGCCCCGGGACAGTTGGGAATCAGTACTTC.

CDR3 loop: CSATRTGEYEQYV. The CDR3 DNA reads as TGCAGTGCAACACGGACAGGGGAGTACGAGCAGTACGTC. The chain couples TRBV20-1 to TRBJ2-7, with TRBD1 identical over 9 bases. CDR1 and CDR2 from the germline V gene are DFQATT and SNEGSKA (reference sequence). J gave up 4 bases and V 6 bases, and 7 bases lay outside the gene matches. The CDR3 runs to 13 residues.

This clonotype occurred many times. This CDR3 reads CATSRVGGWETQYF. The CDR3 DNA is TGTGCCACCAGCAGAGTCGGGGGGTGGGAGACCCAGTACTTC. The V call is TRBV15, the J call TRBJ2-5; 7 bases fit TRBD2. Germline V gives CDR1 LNHNV, CDR2 YYDKDF (reference sequence). The length of the CDR3 is 14 residues. The trim removed 1 base at V and 5 bases at J, leaving 4 bases unmatched.

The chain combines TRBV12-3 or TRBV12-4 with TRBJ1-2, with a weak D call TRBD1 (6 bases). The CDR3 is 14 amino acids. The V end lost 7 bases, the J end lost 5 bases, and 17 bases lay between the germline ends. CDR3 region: CASTPQGGQYGYTF. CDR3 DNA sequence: TGTGCCAGCACGCCACAGGGAGGGCAGTATGGCTACACCTTC.

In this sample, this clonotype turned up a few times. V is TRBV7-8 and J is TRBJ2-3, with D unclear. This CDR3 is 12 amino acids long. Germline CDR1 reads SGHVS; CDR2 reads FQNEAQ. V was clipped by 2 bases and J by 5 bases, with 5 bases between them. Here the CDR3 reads CASSLSLDTQYF. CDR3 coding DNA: TGTGCCAGCAGCTTATCCCTAGATACGCAGTATTTT.

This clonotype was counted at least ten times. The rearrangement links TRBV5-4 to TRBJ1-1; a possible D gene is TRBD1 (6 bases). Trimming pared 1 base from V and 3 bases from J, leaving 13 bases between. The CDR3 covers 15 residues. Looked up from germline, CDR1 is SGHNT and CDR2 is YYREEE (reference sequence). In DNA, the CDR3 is TGTGCCAGCAGCTTGTTCAGGGGCAGGGACACTGAAGCTTTCTTT. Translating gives CASSLFRGRDTEAFF.

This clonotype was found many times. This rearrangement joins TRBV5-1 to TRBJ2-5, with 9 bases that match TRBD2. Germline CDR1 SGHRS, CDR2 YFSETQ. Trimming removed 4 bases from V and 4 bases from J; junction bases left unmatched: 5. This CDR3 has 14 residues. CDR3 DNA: TGCGCCAGCAGCCTCGGGCGGGGGGGAGAGACCCAGTACTTC. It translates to CASSLGRGGETQYF.

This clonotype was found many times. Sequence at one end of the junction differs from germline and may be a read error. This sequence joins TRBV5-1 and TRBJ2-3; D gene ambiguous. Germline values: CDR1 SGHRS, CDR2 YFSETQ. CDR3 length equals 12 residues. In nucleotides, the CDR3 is TGTGCCAGCAGCTTCGGCACAGATACGCAGTATTTT. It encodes CASSFGTDTQYF.

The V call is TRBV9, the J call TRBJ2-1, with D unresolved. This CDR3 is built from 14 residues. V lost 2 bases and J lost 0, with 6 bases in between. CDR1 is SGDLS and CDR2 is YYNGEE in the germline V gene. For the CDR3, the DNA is TGTGCCAGCAGCGTCAGCAGCTCCTACAATGAGCAGTTCTTC. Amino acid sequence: CASSVSSSYNEQFF.

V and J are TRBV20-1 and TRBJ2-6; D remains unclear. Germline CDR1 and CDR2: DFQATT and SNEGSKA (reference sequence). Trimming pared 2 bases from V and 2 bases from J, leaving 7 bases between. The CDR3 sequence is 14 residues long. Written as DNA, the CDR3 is TGCAGTGCTAGAAGGGCGGCTGGGGCCAACGTCCTGACTTTC. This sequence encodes CSARRAAGANVLTF.

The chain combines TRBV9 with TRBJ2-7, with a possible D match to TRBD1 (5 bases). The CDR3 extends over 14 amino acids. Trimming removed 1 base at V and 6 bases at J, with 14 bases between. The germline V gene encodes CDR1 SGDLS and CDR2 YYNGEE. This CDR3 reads CASSVLVRVREQYV. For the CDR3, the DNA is TGTGCCAGCAGCGTACTTGTCAGGGTCCGCGAGCAGTACGTC.

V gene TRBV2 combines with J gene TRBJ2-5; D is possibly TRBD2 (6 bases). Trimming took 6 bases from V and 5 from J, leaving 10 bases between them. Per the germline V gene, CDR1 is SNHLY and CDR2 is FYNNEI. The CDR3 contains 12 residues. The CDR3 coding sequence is TGTGCCAGCAGGACTAGTCGGGAGACCCAGTACTTC. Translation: CASRTSRETQYF.

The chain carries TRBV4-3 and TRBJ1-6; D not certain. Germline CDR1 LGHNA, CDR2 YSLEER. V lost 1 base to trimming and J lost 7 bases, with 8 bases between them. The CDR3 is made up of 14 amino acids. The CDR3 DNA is TGCGCCAGCAGCCAAGGTTTCAGAAATTCACCCCTCCACTTT. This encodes CASSQGFRNSPLHF.